What follows describes a single TCR beta chain. Its antigen is currently unknown. Peripheral blood samples and lesional scalp punch biopsies were obtained from alopecia areata patients. There are 16 residues in the CDR3. Trimming took 5 bases from V and 1 from J, leaving 17 bases between them. CDR1 is SGHRS and CDR2 is YFSETQ in the germline V gene. This sample was included in a study of CD8+ T cells in alopecia areata. Study observations and caveats: Affected lesional scalp, above all in alopecia totalis/universalis, was more clonal than normal scalp.

cDNA reverse transcribed from extracted RNA served as the sequencing template. Libraries were prepared by immunoSEQ multiplex PCR; TCRdb keeps only in-frame clonotypes and omits some of them. There are roughly 150,000 clones in the sample; under 60% occur only once, and 5% to 7% lies in the top ten. V gene TRBV5-1 combines with J gene TRBJ2-3; D is perhaps TRBD2 (6 bases). This material consisted of CD4+ T cells sorted from blood, taken at week 0. The clonotype comes from a human donor with alopecia areata. The CDR3 here is CASREGSSIGTDTQYF. In DNA, the CDR3 is TGCGCCAGCAGGGAGGGTTCTAGCATCGGCACAGATACGCAGTATTTT.